The present T cell receptor beta chain was sequenced within a study of CXCR3-negative and CXCR3-positive naive CD8 T cells. Points from the study as a whole: CXCR3-positive naive cells had TRB CDR3s that were more hydrophobic than CXCR3-negative naive cells had.

CDR3 length: 13 amino acids. CDR1 is MNHEY and CDR2 is SMNVEV in the germline V gene (reference sequence). On this clonotype: Its antigen remains unknown.

The TRB libraries of cDNA were built by UMI-labeled 5' RACE. TCRdb re-called the 5' RACE reads and gives one entry per CDR3 protein, without DNA. The sample has over 70,000 distinct CDR3 sequences; the top ten hold less than 0.85%. The sample taken for sequencing was naive CXCR3+ CD8+ T cells from blood. Subset here: CD45RO-CCR7+CD27+CD95- naive CD8+ T cells expressing CXCR3 (TNR3+). This sequence originates from a human donor in good health. Some clones in this sample may be carry-over from other donors' samples. The V call is TRBV27, the J call TRBJ1-1; absent DNA, TCRdb's TRBD1 call cannot be checked. This CDR3 is CASRLSGLTEAFF.